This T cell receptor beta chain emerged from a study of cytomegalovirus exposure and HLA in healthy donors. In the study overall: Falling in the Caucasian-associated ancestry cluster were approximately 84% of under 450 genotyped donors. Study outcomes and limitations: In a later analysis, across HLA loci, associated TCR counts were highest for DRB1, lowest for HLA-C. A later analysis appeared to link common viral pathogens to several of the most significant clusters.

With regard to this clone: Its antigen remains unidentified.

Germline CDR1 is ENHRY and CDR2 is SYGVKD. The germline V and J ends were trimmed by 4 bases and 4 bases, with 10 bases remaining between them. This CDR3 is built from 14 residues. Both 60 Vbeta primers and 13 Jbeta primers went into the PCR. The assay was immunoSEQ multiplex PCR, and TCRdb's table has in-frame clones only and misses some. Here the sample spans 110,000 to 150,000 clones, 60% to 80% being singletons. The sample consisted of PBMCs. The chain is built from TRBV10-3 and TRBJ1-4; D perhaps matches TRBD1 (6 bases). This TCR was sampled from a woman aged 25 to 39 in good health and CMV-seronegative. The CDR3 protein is CAISATGLNEKLFF. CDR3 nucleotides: TGTGCCATCAGTGCGACAGGCCTTAATGAAAAACTGTTTTTT.